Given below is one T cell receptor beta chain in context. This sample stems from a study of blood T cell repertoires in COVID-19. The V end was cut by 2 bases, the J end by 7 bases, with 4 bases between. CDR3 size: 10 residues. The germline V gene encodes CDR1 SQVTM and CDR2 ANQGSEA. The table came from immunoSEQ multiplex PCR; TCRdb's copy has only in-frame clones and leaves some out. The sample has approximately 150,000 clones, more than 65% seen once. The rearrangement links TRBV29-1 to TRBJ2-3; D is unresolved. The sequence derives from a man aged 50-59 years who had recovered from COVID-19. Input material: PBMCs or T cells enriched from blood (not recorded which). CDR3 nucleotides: TGCAGCGTTGAATTAAATACGCAGTATTTT. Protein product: CSVELNTQYF.